This T cell receptor beta chain was found in a study of cytomegalovirus exposure and HLA in healthy donors. The PCR used 60 Vbeta and 13 Jbeta primers. Profiling relied on immunoSEQ multiplex PCR, and the TCRdb table lists in-frame clones only, not all of them. This table holds 100,000 to 150,000 clones, about 78% found once. On this clone: Its matching antigen is unknown.

The study sampled nominally healthy donors, though unrecorded immune exposures were likely. Study results and caveats: Overall, approximately 150 TCR beta chains were annotated as cytomegalovirus-associated. For TCR beta chains, V- and J-gene trimming was later linked to a missense DCLRE1C variant. Presence/absence results assume similar sequencing depth per donor, which may not hold.

The CDR3 spans 15 residues. CDR1 and CDR2 from the germline V gene are SGHNT and YYREEE (reference sequence). V dropped 2 bases and J dropped 0 bases, with 11 bases sitting between them. This chain joins TRBV5-4 and TRBJ1-1, with D maybe TRBD1 (6 bases). Sequencing input: PBMCs. The TCR was taken from a human donor in good health. For the CDR3, the DNA is TGTGCCAGCAGCTTAGGTGGACAGTTGAACACTGAAGCTTTCTTT. Translating gives CASSLGGQLNTEAFF.